The 18 T cell receptor beta chains presented below share a single source sample, sequenced in a study of blood T cell repertoires in COVID-19. Data came from immunoSEQ multiplex PCR; TCRdb stores just in-frame clones and leaves some out. Of about 140,000 clones listed, less than 90% are singletons. Sample: peripheral blood. The source of these receptors is a human donor with COVID-19, enrolled during active disease. The donor label of this sample is uncertain.

This rearrangement joins TRBV5-6 to TRBJ2-5, with TRBD2 as a possible D gene (5 bases). This CDR3 is 12 amino acids long. The V end was cut by 2 bases, the J end by 5 bases, with 7 bases between. Germline lookup yields CDR1 SGHDT and CDR2 YYEEEE. The CDR3 DNA follows: TGTGCCAGCAGCTTCGGGGTCGAGACCCAGTACTTC. It codes for CASSFGVETQYF. The full variable domain, with the rest looked up from reference TRBV5-6 and TRBJ2-5, is DAGVTQSPTHLIKTRGQQVTLRCSPKSGHDTVSWYQQALGQGPQFIFQYYEEEERQRGNFPDRFSGHQFPNYSSELNVNALLLGDSALYLCASSFGVETQYFGPGTRLLVL.

The chain recombines TRBV29-1 with TRBJ2-1; TRBD2 agrees at 7 bases. V was clipped by 3 bases and J by 0 bases; unmatched bases: 5. Germline V gene data show CDR1 as SQVTM and CDR2 as ANQGSEA. The CDR3 is made up of 15 amino acids. CDR3 sequence (DNA): TGCAGCGTTGACCCCTCGGGGGGCTCCTACAATGAGCAGTTCTTC. It translates to CSVDPSGGSYNEQFF.

The chain has TRBV7-5 and TRBJ1-1; whether TRBD1, the table's D call, matches the DNA was not checked. TRBV7-5 is a recognized pseudogene. This CDR3 spans 11 amino acids. Here the CDR3 DNA reads TGTGTCAGAAGCCGGGGACAGCGGGCTTTCTTT. Translated, it gives CVRSRGQRAFF.

The V call is TRBV1, the J call TRBJ1-2; the D segment call TRBD1 is taken from the table without a DNA check. TRBV1 is noted as a pseudogene. The CDR3 consists of 16 residues. The CDR3 DNA reads as TGCACCAGCAGCCACGTCTTACAGATCTCTAACTATGGCTACACCTTC. Protein: CTSSHVLQISNYGYTF.

The V call is TRBV2, the J call TRBJ1-1; 11 nucleotides agree with TRBD1. After removal of 6 bases from V and 3 bases from J, the junction contained 9 bases not matched to a gene. The length of the CDR3 is 16 residues. Germline-derived CDR1 and CDR2 are SNHLY and FYNNEI. The CDR3 is CASSNPDRGLDTEAFF. The CDR3 DNA follows: TGTGCCAGCAGCAACCCGGACAGGGGGCTTGACACTGAAGCTTTCTTT.

This clone was counted a single time. This chain links TRBV6-5 with TRBJ2-2, with 11 bases that match TRBD1. CDR1 is MNHEY and CDR2 is SVGAGI in the germline V gene. CDR3 size: 15 residues. After removal of 6 bases from V and 6 bases from J, the junction contained 6 bases not matched to a gene. This chain's CDR3 is CASSRGTGGAGELFF. The CDR3 DNA follows: TGTGCCAGCAGCAGAGGGACAGGGGGGGCCGGGGAGCTGTTTTTT.

About this clone itself: At the DNA level, this CDR3 is encoded by other sequences in the same sample as well. V and J are TRBV6-5 and TRBJ2-3; 9 bases agree with TRBD1. The germline gives CDR1 MNHEY, CDR2 SVGAGI. The CDR3 is 16 residues long. J was trimmed by 1 base and V by 0 bases; bases with no gene match: 2. The CDR3 DNA follows: TGTGCCAGCAGTTACTCGGGACAGGGCGGCACAGATACGCAGTATTTT. It specifies CASSYSGQGGTDTQYF.

The chain has TRBV6-5 and TRBJ2-3; D is uncertain. CDR1 MNHEY and CDR2 SVGAGI come from the germline V gene. V gave up 6 bases and J gave up 6 bases, with 7 bases separating them. The CDR3 consists of 11 residues. The CDR3 sequence is CASSLGDTQYF. CDR3 coding DNA: TGTGCCAGCAGCCTAGGCGATACGCAGTATTTT.

This sequence joins TRBV12-3 or TRBV12-4 and TRBJ1-1; TRBD1 might be the D (6 bases). The CDR3 loop spans 13 amino acids. Trimming shortened V by 7 bases and J by 4 bases, and 13 bases separated the two germline ends. The CDR3 DNA reads TGTGCCAGCATTGACAGGCGGCGCACTGAAGCTTTCTTT. This gives the protein CASIDRRRTEAFF.

This clone showed up just a few times. V and J are TRBV5-1 and TRBJ2-2; D is possibly TRBD2 (6 bases). Germline lookup yields CDR1 SGHRS and CDR2 YFSETQ. V was clipped by 0 bases and J by 5 bases, with 17 bases between them. The CDR3 runs 17 residues. The CDR3 DNA follows: TGCGCCAGCAGCTTGGCCGGAAATAGCGGTGATACCGGGGAGCTGTTTTTT. Amino acids: CASSLAGNSGDTGELFF.

V gene TRBV6-5 combines with J gene TRBJ1-3; D unclear. Trimming shortened V by 8 bases and J by 3 bases, and 17 bases separated the two germline ends. Germline lookup yields CDR1 MNHEY and CDR2 SVGAGI. The length of the CDR3 is 15 residues. For the CDR3, the DNA is TGTGCCAGCCGTCAGCGGGGAATGAATGGAAACACCATATATTTT. Protein product: CASRQRGMNGNTIYF.

This clone was seen once. This sequence joins TRBV11-2 and TRBJ2-5, with 10 bases matching TRBD2. Unmatched junction bases numbered 11, after V lost 10 bases and J lost 6 bases. The CDR3 length is 14 residues. In germline, CDR1 is SGHAT, CDR2 FQNNGV. As DNA, the CDR3 is TGTGCCACCGACGTTGCTAGCGGGGGTCAGACCCAGTACTTC. Translation gives CATDVASGGQTQYF.

V and J are TRBV6-5 and TRBJ1-2; D perhaps matches TRBD1 (5 bases). Germline V lookup: CDR1 MNHEY, CDR2 SVGAGI. The CDR3 is 14 residues long. Trimming cost V 8 bases and J 2 bases, with 15 bases left between them. The CDR3 DNA is TGTGCCAGCGGAGCGCAGGGTCCCAACTATGGCTACACCTTC. It is translated as CASGAQGPNYGYTF.

The table lists this clone with a few counts. The chain employs TRBV19 and TRBJ1-1; no clear D gene. The V gene lost 3 bases and the J gene lost 5 bases, with 13 bases spanning the gap. CDR1 and CDR2 (germline): LNHDA, SQIVND (reference sequence). This CDR3 is 14 amino acids long. CDR3 protein: CASSIPREGTEAFF. In nucleotides, the CDR3 is TGTGCCAGTAGTATCCCGAGGGAAGGTACTGAAGCTTTCTTT.

J is TRBJ1-1 and V is TRBV19, with TRBD1 identical over 12 bases. With V trimmed by 9 bases and J by 3 bases, 8 bases remained unmatched. Germline assignment: CDR1 LNHDA and CDR2 SQIVND (reference sequence). The CDR3 consists of 15 residues. The CDR3 bases are TGTGCCAGCCGGGACAGGGGGCATTTAGACACTGAAGCTTTCTTT. Its protein product is CASRDRGHLDTEAFF.

This chain links TRBV6-5 with TRBJ2-7, with 7 nucleotides matching TRBD1. The CDR3 extends over 15 amino acids. Germline V gene lookup returns CDR1 MNHEY and CDR2 SVGAGI. Trimming removed 2 bases from V and 6 bases from J; junction bases left unmatched: 10. The CDR3: CASSYSQTGRGEQYF. In DNA form, the CDR3 reads TGTGCCAGCAGTTACAGCCAGACAGGGAGAGGCGAGCAGTACTTC.

A few counts support this clone. The J gene is TRBJ2-3, the V gene TRBV7-3, with D maybe TRBD1 (5 bases). The CDR3 consists of 13 residues. Germline V gene lookup returns CDR1 SGHTA and CDR2 FQGTGA. Trimming left V 4 bases short and J 4 bases short, with 9 bases between. The CDR3 loop is CASSSATADTQYF. CDR3 coding DNA: TGTGCCAGCAGCTCCGCGACAGCAGATACGCAGTATTTT.

In this sample, this clone turned up once. This rearrangement joins TRBV7-9 to TRBJ1-2, with D unclear. This CDR3 has 14 residues. Trimming left V 5 bases short and J 4 bases short, with 14 bases between. Germline V gives CDR1 SEHNR, CDR2 FQNEAQ (reference sequence). In nucleotides, the CDR3 is TGTGCCAGCAGCCCCCTCGGGGAAGGCTATGGCTACACCTTC. Translated: CASSPLGEGYGYTF.